This entry lists 29 T cell receptor beta chains sequenced from one sample in a study of blood T cell repertoires in COVID-19 (TCRdb year 2020). The library was produced with the immunoSEQ multiplex PCR assay. Held by TCRdb, this immuneACCESS table contains in-frame sequences only and omits some clones. Under half of the omission traces to an unresolved V gene where checked; the cause of the rest is unknown. The sample has about 42,000 clones on record, over 60% of them singletons. Clones ranked in the top ten supply 28% of the sample. Sequencing was performed on peripheral blood. These TCRs come from a woman in her 70s with acute or convalescent COVID-19.

The rearrangement joins TRBV5-5 to TRBJ1-1; 9 bases map to TRBD1. Germline values: CDR1 SGHKS, CDR2 YYEKEE (reference sequence). The CDR3 totals 15 residues. The J segment lost 4 bases and the V segment lost 0 bases, leaving 4 bases of the junction unmatched. In DNA form, the CDR3 reads TGTGCCAGCAGCTTGGTTGGGACAGGGACCACTGAAGCTTTCTTT. Residues: CASSLVGTGTTEAFF.

The chain couples TRBV11-2 to TRBJ1-5, with 7 bases matching TRBD1. After removal of 3 bases from V and 5 bases from J, the junction contained 1 base not matched to a gene. The CDR3 has 13 residues. Germline CDR1 SGHAT, CDR2 FQNNGV. CDR3 DNA: TGTGCCAGCAGCTTTCAGGGGGATCAGCCCCAGCATTTT. This translates into CASSFQGDQPQHF.

CDR3 sequence: CASSEPGRGYTF. CDR3 DNA sequence: TGTGCCAGCAGTGAGCCAGGGAGGGGCTACACCTTC. The chain recombines TRBV25-1 with TRBJ1-2; perhaps TRBD1 as D (5 bases). Germline V gene lookup returns CDR1 MGHDK and CDR2 SYGVNS. The CDR3 consists of 12 residues. V was cut by 3 bases and J by 8 bases, with 10 bases left in between.

The gene calls are TRBV10-1 and TRBJ1-1; a possible D gene is TRBD1 (5 bases). The CDR3 covers 13 residues. Trimming took off 7 bases at V and 3 bases at J, with 12 bases between the two ends. In germline, CDR1 is WNHNN, CDR2 SYGVQD (reference sequence). CDR3 region: CASKGSGDTEAFF. CDR3 nucleotide sequence: TGCGCCAGCAAGGGGTCTGGGGACACTGAAGCTTTCTTT.

The V and J genes are TRBV4-2 and TRBJ2-7; D gene ambiguous. Germline CDR1 LGHNA, CDR2 YNFKEQ. The CDR3 consists of 14 residues. Trimming took 1 base from V and 3 from J, leaving 10 bases between them. The chain's CDR3 is CASSQGSTYYEQYF. In DNA, the CDR3 is TGTGCCAGCAGCCAAGGCTCAACCTACTACGAGCAGTACTTC.

This chain links TRBV3-1 (or the pseudogene TRBV3-2) with TRBJ2-7, with 7 bases lining up with TRBD2. CDR1 is LGHDT, CDR2 YNNKEL, per germline (reference sequence). The CDR3 loop spans 16 amino acids. After removal of 5 bases from V and 3 bases from J, the junction contained 13 bases not matched to a gene. CDR3 DNA: TGTGCCAGCAGCTTCGGCGCGGGACTACAATTCTACGAGCAGTACTTC. It yields the protein CASSFGAGLQFYEQYF.

The gene calls are TRBV29-1 and TRBJ1-2, with TRBD1 identical over 12 bases. Per germline, CDR1 SQVTM and CDR2 ANQGSEA. CDR3 length equals 16 residues. V lost 1 base, J lost 8 bases, and 11 bases stayed unmatched. CDR3 loop: CSVEGDRGRLGGGYTF. Written as DNA, the CDR3 is TGCAGCGTTGAAGGGGACAGGGGGCGGTTGGGAGGCGGCTACACCTTC.

V usage is TRBV25-1 and J usage is TRBJ1-3, with 9 bases identical to TRBD1. V lost 2 bases, J lost 5 bases, and 7 bases stayed unmatched. The CDR3 consists of 16 residues. Germline lookup yields CDR1 MGHDK and CDR2 SYGVNS. The CDR3 is CASSETPQGARNTIYF. In DNA, the CDR3 is TGTGCCAGCAGTGAAACCCCACAGGGGGCAAGAAACACCATATATTTT.

J is TRBJ1-1 and V is TRBV1. TRBV1 represents a pseudogene. The CDR3 runs 15 residues. The CDR3 protein is CTSSQDRGWDTEAFF. The CDR3 DNA follows: TGCACCAGCAGCCAAGATCGAGGGTGGGACACTGAAGCTTTCTTT.

The genes are TRBV7-2 and TRBJ2-3; D is possibly TRBD2 (7 bases). The CDR3 loop spans 16 amino acids. Per germline, CDR1 SGHTA and CDR2 FQGNSA. V lost 1 base, J lost 2 bases, and 13 bases lay in between. The CDR3 DNA sequence: TGTGCCAGCAGCTTAGAGGGGGGGGCCTACACAGATACGCAGTATTTT. Translation gives CASSLEGGAYTDTQYF.

The chain employs TRBV4-2 and TRBJ1-1; D is unclear. Trimming removed 1 base from V and 7 bases from J, with 10 bases in between. Germline values: CDR1 LGHNA, CDR2 YNFKEQ. This CDR3 spans 13 amino acids. For the CDR3, the DNA is TGTGCCAGCAGCCAAGTGGATGGGCTTGAAGCTTTCTTT. It is translated as CASSQVDGLEAFF.

The sample holds a few counts of this clone. V is TRBV7-2 and J is TRBJ1-3; no reliable D call. The length of the CDR3 is 12 residues. CDR1 and CDR2 from the germline V gene are SGHTA and FQGNSA. V was shortened by 6 bases and J by 0 bases, with 3 bases between the two germline ends. The CDR3 reads CASRSSGNTIYF. The CDR3 DNA reads TGTGCCAGCAGGAGCTCTGGAAACACCATATATTTT.

This clone has at least ten counts. The chain has TRBV21-1 and TRBJ1-2; the D call TRBD1 from the table was never checked on the DNA. TRBV21-1 is assigned pseudogene status. CDR3 size: 17 residues. The CDR3 DNA follows: TGTGCCAGCAGCAAGACGGACAGCGTGGCCTCTATCTATGGCTACACCTTC. Translated: CASSKTDSVASIYGYTF.

The rearrangement links TRBV7-9 to TRBJ2-5; D might be TRBD1 (6 bases). The CDR3 spans 15 residues. The germline CDR1 and CDR2 sequences are SEHNR and FQNEAQ (reference sequence). With 5 bases removed from V and 1 base from J, the gap between germline ends came to 14 bases. CDR3 DNA: TGTGCCAGCAGCGTTCAGGGGTCGGGCCAAGAGACCCAGTACTTC. Its protein is CASSVQGSGQETQYF.

The chain carries TRBV2 and TRBJ2-1; 9 positions match TRBD2. The V segment lost 7 bases and the J segment 12 bases; nucleotides outside the gene matches: 16. This CDR3 region has 15 residues. CDR1 and CDR2 (germline): SNHLY, FYNNEI. In DNA, the CDR3 is TGTGCCAGCACTATTTTTGGCGGTATTAGCGGGGGGCAGTTCTTC. Its protein product is CASTIFGGISGGQFF.

The chain recombines TRBV10-3 with TRBJ2-5; 9 bases line up with TRBD1. The CDR3 runs to 15 residues. The J segment lost 5 bases and the V segment lost 6 bases, leaving 10 bases of the junction unmatched. CDR1 and CDR2 (germline): ENHRY, SYGVKD. CDR3 residues: CAIRQTGGSRETQYF. The CDR3 DNA reads TGTGCCATCAGGCAAACAGGGGGCTCTAGGGAGACCCAGTACTTC.

V gene TRBV7-2 combines with J gene TRBJ1-5; 10 nucleotides align to TRBD1. The CDR3 runs 13 residues. The V segment lost 5 bases and the J segment 9 bases; nucleotides outside the gene matches: 4. The germline CDR1 and CDR2 sequences are SGHTA and FQGNSA. DNA of the CDR3: TGTGCCAGCAGCGGGGACAGGGGAAGGCCCCAGCATTTT. Translation: CASSGDRGRPQHF.

The gene calls are TRBV7-3 and TRBJ2-1, with TRBD2 matching over 8 bases. The V segment lost 3 bases and the J segment 3 bases; nucleotides outside the gene matches: 7. This CDR3 is 16 amino acids long. Germline V gene sequence: CDR1 SGHTA, CDR2 FQGTGA. CDR3 amino acids: CASSLVGRASYNEQFF. CDR3 nucleotides: TGTGCCAGCAGCTTGGTCGGGAGGGCCAGCTACAATGAGCAGTTCTTC. Combining the CDR3 with reference TRBV7-3 and TRBJ2-1 gives the whole variable domain GAGVSQTPSNKVTEKGKYVELRCDPISGHTALYWYRQSLGQGPEFLIYFQGTGAADDSGLPNDRFFAVRPEGSVSTLKIQRTERGDSAVYLCASSLVGRASYNEQFFGPGTRLTVL.

This chain uses TRBV7-9 with TRBJ1-2, with TRBD1 as a possible D gene (6 bases). CDR3 size: 14 residues. Germline assignment: CDR1 SEHNR and CDR2 FQNEAQ (reference sequence). V was cut by 7 bases and J by 0 bases, with 12 bases left in between. In nucleotides, the CDR3 is TGTGCCAGCATCGCAGGGGCTGCTAACTATGGCTACACCTTC. Translating gives CASIAGAANYGYTF. The full variable domain, its missing parts supplied by reference TRBV7-9 and TRBJ1-2, is DTGVSQNPRHKITKRGQNVTFRCDPISEHNRLYWYRQTLGQGPEFLTYFQNEAQLEKSRLLSDRFSAERPKGSFSTLEIQRTEQGDSAMYLCASIAGAANYGYTFGSGTRLTVV.

This chain links TRBV10-3 with TRBJ2-7, with TRBD1 matching 8 bases. The length of the CDR3 is 12 residues. Germline trimming cut 6 bases from V and 6 bases from J; bases unmatched to any gene: 4. Per the germline V gene, CDR1 is ENHRY and CDR2 is SYGVKD. The CDR3 protein is CAIRLTGGEQYF. As DNA, the CDR3 is TGTGCCATCAGGCTAACAGGGGGCGAGCAGTACTTC.

V is TRBV27 and J is TRBJ1-2; 8 nucleotides match TRBD1. CDR1 is MNHEY, CDR2 SMNVEV, per germline (reference sequence). J gave up 6 bases and V 4 bases, and 4 bases lay outside the gene matches. This CDR3 has 13 residues. As DNA, the CDR3 is TGTGCCAGCAGTTCCAGGGGGCGGGATGGCTACACCTTC. Encoded protein: CASSSRGRDGYTF.

The rearrangement links TRBV9 to TRBJ2-1; 10 nucleotides match TRBD2. Germline CDR1 reads SGDLS; CDR2 reads YYNGEE. The V segment lost 3 bases and the J segment 7 bases; nucleotides outside the gene matches: 10. CDR3 length: 16 amino acids. The CDR3 loop reads CASSATLGLASNEQFF. CDR3 bases: TGTGCCAGCAGCGCCACCTTGGGACTAGCGTCGAATGAGCAGTTCTTC.

The rearrangement uses TRBV27 and TRBJ1-2, with D possibly matching TRBD1 (6 bases). Per the germline V gene, CDR1 is MNHEY and CDR2 is SMNVEV (reference sequence). Trimming removed 5 bases at V and 4 bases at J, with 11 bases between. This CDR3 is 13 amino acids long. The CDR3 region has the DNA TGTGCCAGCAGTCTTATGACAGGCTATGGCTACACCTTC. This gives the protein CASSLMTGYGYTF.

As regards this clone: One end of the junction is discordant with germline, which a read error may explain. For the CDR3, the DNA is TGCGCCAGCAGCTTAACTGGGGCTAGCGGGAGCTACGATGAGCAGTTCTTC. This encodes CASSLTGASGSYDEQFF. This chain links TRBV5-1 with TRBJ2-1; 10 nucleotides line up with TRBD2. Germline CDR1 and CDR2: SGHRS and YFSETQ. The CDR3 runs 17 residues. The full variable domain, completed using reference TRBV5-1 and TRBJ2-1, is KAGVTQTPRYLIKTRGQQVTLSCSPISGHRSVSWYQQTPGQGLQFLFEYFSETQRNKGNFPGRFSGRQFSNSRSEMNVSTLELGDSALYLCASSLTGASGSYDEQFFGPGTRLTVL.

The genes are TRBV2 and TRBJ2-2; possibly TRBD1 for D (5 bases). The CDR3 spans 12 residues. Trimming stripped 6 bases from V and 3 bases from J, with 5 bases between. CDR1 and CDR2 from the germline V gene are SNHLY and FYNNEI. CDR3 amino acids: CASRTDTGELFF. Here the CDR3 DNA reads TGTGCCAGCAGGACAGACACCGGGGAGCTGTTTTTT. The variable domain in full, completed from reference TRBV2 and TRBJ2-2, reads EPEVTQTPSHQVTQMGQEVILRCVPISNHLYFYWYRQILGQKVEFLVSFYNNEISEKSEIFDDQFSVERPDGSNFTLKIRSTKLEDSAMYFCASRTDTGELFFGEGSRLTVL.

This chain links TRBV20-1 with TRBJ2-1; 9 bases fit TRBD2. The CDR3 has 11 residues. The V segment lost 0 bases and the J segment 14 bases; nucleotides outside the gene matches: 2. Germline CDR1 and CDR2: DFQATT and SNEGSKA (reference sequence). CDR3 region: CSARDGGGEFF. CDR3 DNA: TGCAGTGCTAGAGATGGCGGGGGGGAGTTCTTC.

This rearrangement joins TRBV9 to TRBJ2-7; D is unclear. In germline, CDR1 is SGDLS, CDR2 YYNGEE. This CDR3 is 14 amino acids long. Trimming shortened V by 4 bases and J by 6 bases, and 17 bases separated the two germline ends. As DNA, the CDR3 is TGTGCCAGCAGCCCACTTGCGGTCCGGTTCGAGCAGTACTTC. The encoded protein is CASSPLAVRFEQYF. Variable domain in full (rest from reference TRBV9 and TRBJ2-7): DSGVTQTPKHLITATGQRVTLRCSPRSGDLSVYWYQQSLDQGLQFLIQYYNGEERAKGNILERFSAQQFPDLHSELNLSSLELGDSALYFCASSPLAVRFEQYFGPGTRLTVT.

The V call is TRBV27, the J call TRBJ1-6; no firm D call. V lost 3 bases to trimming and J lost 9 bases, with 9 bases between them. The germline gives CDR1 MNHEY, CDR2 SMNVEV (reference sequence). CDR3 length: 13 amino acids. CDR3 sequence (DNA): TGTGCCAGCAGTTTCTCGGGGTTTTCACCCCTCCACTTT. Translating gives CASSFSGFSPLHF.

V is TRBV6-5 and J is TRBJ1-1, with TRBD1 as a possible D gene (6 bases). Germline assignment: CDR1 MNHEY and CDR2 SVGAGI. V shed 6 bases and J shed 1 base, with 12 bases lying between them. This CDR3 is 14 amino acids long. DNA for the CDR3: TGTGCCAGCAGCCCGGACAGTGAGAACACTGAAGCTTTCTTT. It yields the protein CASSPDSENTEAFF.